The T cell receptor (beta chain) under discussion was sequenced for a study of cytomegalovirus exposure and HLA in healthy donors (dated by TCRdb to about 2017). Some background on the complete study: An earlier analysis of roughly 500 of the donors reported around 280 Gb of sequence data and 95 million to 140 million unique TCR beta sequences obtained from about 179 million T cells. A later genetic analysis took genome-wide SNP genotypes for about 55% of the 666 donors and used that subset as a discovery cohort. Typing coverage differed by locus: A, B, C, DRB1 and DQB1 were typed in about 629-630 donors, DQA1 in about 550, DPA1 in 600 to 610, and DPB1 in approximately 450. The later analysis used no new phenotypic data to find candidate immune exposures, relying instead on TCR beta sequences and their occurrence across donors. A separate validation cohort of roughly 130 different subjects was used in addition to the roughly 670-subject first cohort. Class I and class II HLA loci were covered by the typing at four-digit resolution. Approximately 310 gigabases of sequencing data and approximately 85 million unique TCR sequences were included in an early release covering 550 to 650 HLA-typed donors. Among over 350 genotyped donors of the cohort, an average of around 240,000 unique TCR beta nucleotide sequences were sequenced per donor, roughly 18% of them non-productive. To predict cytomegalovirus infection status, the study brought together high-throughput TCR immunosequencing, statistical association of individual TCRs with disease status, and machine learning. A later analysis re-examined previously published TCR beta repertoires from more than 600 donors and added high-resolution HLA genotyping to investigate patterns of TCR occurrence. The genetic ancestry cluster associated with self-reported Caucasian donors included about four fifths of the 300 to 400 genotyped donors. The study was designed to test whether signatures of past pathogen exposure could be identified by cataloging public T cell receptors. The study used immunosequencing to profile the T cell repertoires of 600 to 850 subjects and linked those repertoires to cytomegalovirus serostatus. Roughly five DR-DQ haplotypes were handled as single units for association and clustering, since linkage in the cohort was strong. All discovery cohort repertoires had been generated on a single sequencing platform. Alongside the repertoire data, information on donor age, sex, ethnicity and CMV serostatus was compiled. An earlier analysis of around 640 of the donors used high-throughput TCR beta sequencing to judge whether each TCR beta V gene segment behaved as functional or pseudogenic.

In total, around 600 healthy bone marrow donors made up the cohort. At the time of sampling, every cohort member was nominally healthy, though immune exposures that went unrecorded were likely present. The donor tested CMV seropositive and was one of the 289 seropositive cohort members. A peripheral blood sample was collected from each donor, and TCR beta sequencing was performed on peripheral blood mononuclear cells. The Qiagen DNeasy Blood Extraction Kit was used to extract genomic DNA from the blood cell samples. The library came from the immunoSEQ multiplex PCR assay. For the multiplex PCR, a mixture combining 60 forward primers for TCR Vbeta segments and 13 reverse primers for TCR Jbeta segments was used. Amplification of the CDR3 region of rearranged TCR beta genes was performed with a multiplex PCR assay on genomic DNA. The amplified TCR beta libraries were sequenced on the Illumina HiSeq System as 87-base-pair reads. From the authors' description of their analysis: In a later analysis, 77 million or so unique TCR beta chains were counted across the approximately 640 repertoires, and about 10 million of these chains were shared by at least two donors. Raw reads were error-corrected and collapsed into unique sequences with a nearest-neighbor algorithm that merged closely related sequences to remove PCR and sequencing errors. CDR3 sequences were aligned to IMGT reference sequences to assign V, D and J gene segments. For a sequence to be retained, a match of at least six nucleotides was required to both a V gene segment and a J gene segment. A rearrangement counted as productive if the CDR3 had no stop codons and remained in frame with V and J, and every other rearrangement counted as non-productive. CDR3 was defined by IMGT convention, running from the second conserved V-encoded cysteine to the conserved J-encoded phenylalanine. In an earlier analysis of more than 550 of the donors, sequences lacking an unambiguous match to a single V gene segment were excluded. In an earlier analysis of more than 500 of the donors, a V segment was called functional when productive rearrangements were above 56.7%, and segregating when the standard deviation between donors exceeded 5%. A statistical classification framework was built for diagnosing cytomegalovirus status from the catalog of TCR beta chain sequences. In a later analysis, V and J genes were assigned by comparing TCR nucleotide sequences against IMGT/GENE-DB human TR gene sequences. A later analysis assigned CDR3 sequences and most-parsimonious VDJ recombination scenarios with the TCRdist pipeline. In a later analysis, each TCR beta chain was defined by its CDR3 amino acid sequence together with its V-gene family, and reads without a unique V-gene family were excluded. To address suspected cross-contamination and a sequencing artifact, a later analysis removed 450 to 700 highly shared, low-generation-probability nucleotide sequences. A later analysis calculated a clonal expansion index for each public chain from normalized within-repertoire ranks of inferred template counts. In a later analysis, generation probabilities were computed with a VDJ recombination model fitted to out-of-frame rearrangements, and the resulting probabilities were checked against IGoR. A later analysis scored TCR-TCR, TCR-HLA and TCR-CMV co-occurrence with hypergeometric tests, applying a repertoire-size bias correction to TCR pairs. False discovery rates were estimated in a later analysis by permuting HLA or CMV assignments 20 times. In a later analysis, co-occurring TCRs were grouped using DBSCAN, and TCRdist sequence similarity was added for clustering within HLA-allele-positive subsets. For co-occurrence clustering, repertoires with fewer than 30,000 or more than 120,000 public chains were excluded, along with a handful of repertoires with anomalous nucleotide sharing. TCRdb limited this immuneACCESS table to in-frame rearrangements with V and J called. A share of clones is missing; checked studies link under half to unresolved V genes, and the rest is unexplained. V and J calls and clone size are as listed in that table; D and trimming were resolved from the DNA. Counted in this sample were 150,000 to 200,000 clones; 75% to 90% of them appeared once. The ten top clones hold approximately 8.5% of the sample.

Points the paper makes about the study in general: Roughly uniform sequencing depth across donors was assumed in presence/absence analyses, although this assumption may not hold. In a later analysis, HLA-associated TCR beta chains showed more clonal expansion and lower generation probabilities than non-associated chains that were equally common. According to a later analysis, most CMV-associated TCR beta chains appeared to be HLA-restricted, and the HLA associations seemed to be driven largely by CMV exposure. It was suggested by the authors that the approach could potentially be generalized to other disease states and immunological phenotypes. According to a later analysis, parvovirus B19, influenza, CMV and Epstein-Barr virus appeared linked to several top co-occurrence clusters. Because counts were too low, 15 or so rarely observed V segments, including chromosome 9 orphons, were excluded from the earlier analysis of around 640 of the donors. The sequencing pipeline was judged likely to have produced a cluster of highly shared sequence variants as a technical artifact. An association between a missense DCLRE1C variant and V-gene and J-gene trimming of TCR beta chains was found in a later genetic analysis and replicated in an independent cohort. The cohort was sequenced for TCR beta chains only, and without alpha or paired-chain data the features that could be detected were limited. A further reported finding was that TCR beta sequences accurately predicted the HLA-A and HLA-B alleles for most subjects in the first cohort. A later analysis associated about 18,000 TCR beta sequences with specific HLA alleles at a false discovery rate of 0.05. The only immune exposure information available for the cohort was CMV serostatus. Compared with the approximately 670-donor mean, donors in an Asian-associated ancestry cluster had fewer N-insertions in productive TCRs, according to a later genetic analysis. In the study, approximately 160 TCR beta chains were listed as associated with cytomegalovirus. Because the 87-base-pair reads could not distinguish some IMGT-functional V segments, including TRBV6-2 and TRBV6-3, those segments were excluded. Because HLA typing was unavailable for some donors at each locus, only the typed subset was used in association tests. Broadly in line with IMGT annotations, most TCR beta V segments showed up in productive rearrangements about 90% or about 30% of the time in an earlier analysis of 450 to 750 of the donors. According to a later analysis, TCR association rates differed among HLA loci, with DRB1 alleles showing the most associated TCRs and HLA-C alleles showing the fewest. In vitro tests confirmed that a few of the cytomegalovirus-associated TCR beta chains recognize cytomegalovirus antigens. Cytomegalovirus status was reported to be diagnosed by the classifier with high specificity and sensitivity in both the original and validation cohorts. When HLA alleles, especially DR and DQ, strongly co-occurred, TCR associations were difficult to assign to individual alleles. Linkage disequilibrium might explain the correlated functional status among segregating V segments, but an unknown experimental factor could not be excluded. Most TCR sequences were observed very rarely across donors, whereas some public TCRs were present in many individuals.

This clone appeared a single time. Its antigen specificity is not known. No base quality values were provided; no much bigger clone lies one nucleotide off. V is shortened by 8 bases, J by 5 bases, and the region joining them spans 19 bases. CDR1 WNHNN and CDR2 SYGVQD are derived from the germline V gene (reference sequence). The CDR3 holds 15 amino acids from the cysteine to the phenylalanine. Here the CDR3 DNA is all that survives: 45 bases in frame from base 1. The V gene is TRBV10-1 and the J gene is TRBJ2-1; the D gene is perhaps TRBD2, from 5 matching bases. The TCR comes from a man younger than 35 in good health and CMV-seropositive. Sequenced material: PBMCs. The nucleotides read TGCGCCAGCCCTGAGGGCAGAACAGCCCACAATGAGCAGTTCTTC. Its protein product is CASPEGRTAHNEQFF.